The 19 T cell receptor beta chains below all came from one sample that was sequenced in a study of blood T cell repertoires in COVID-19. Repertoires were generated with immunoSEQ multiplex PCR, while TCRdb's copy carries only in-frame clones and drops some. The table has approximately 280,000 clones, 86% seen once. The sequencing sample was made of PBMCs or T cells enriched from blood (not recorded which). Every receptor here comes from a woman between 18 and 29 years old who had recovered from COVID-19.

This clone was recorded only once. The chain has TRBV27 and TRBJ1-2; tentative D call: TRBD1 (5 bases). This CDR3 spans 14 amino acids. Germline loops: CDR1 MNHEY, CDR2 SMNVEV (reference sequence). Trimming took off 1 base at V and 7 bases at J, with 13 bases between the two ends. The CDR3 coding sequence is TGTGCCAGCAGTTTATACAGCGGGGCAAGTGGCTACACCTTC. It encodes CASSLYSGASGYTF.

V and J are TRBV6-5 and TRBJ1-1, with a tentative D call TRBD1 (6 bases). This CDR3 has 14 residues. Deletions cut 5 bases from V and 1 base from J, with 11 bases between. Germline CDR1 and CDR2: MNHEY and SVGAGI. The CDR3 spells CASSRQVWNTEAFF. For the CDR3, the DNA is TGTGCCAGCAGTAGACAGGTGTGGAACACTGAAGCTTTCTTT.

The CDR3 protein is CASLGLAGPYEQYF. The CDR3 nucleotides are TGTGCCAGCTTAGGACTAGCGGGACCTTACGAGCAGTACTTC. The chain is built from TRBV6-5 and TRBJ2-7; 12 nucleotides match TRBD2. Germline assignment: CDR1 MNHEY and CDR2 SVGAGI. This CDR3 is 14 amino acids long. The V gene end was trimmed by 8 bases and the J gene end by 4 bases; junction bases not matched to a gene: 6.

The rearrangement joins TRBV27 to TRBJ2-2; D is unresolved. CDR1 and CDR2 from the germline V gene are MNHEY and SMNVEV (reference sequence). The V and J ends lost 8 bases and 0 bases respectively, with 13 bases between them. This CDR3 contains 15 residues. CDR3 DNA: TGTGCCAGCGGCCCCTCAACCCCGAACACCGGGGAGCTGTTTTTT. It is translated as CASGPSTPNTGELFF.

J is TRBJ1-1 and V is TRBV4-3; D is perhaps TRBD1 (6 bases). The CDR3 consists of 15 residues. V was cut by 3 bases and J by 6 bases, with 17 bases left in between. Germline V gene data show CDR1 as LGHNA and CDR2 as YSLEER. Here the CDR3 DNA reads TGCGCCAGCAGCCATCGGGGGGGCTCAGTCGCTGAAGCTTTCTTT. Translating it yields CASSHRGGSVAEAFF.

The table lists this clone with a few counts. The CDR3 loop is CASSLTGGKETQYF. CDR3 sequence (DNA): TGTGCCAGCAGCTTAACAGGGGGAAAAGAGACCCAGTACTTC. The genes are TRBV7-9 and TRBJ2-5; TRBD1 agrees at 8 bases. In germline, CDR1 is SEHNR, CDR2 FQNEAQ (reference sequence). The CDR3 totals 14 residues. The V gene end was trimmed by 2 bases and the J gene end by 3 bases; junction bases not matched to a gene: 2.

The gene calls are TRBV6-6 and TRBJ2-5, with 7 bases lining up with TRBD1. Germline-derived CDR1 and CDR2 are MNHNY and SVGAGI (reference sequence). The CDR3 consists of 16 residues. Trimming took 2 bases from V and 2 from J; bases not matched to a gene: 8. The CDR3 region is CASSYPRDSKQETQYF. CDR3 DNA sequence: TGTGCCAGCAGTTACCCACGGGACAGTAAACAAGAGACCCAGTACTTC.

This chain connects TRBV29-1 to TRBJ2-5, with 8 bases matching TRBD1. V lost 8 bases, J lost 4 bases, and 3 bases stayed unmatched. Looked up from germline, CDR1 is SQVTM and CDR2 is ANQGSEA. CDR3 length: 11 amino acids. The CDR3 DNA reads TGCAGCAAAGGACAGGGAGAGACCCAGTACTTC. Its protein is CSKGQGETQYF.

This CDR3 is CASSSHPGLASYEQYF. The DNA of the CDR3 is TGTGCCAGCAGCTCCCATCCGGGACTAGCGTCCTACGAGCAGTACTTC. The V and J genes are TRBV11-2 and TRBJ2-7; TRBD2 matches 10 bases. Germline V lookup: CDR1 SGHAT, CDR2 FQNNGV. The V segment lost 4 bases and the J segment 1 base; nucleotides outside the gene matches: 7. This CDR3 is built from 16 residues.

Remarks on this clone: The junction does not match germline at one end; this may be a read error. The V and J genes are TRBV2 and TRBJ2-5, with TRBD1 identical over 9 bases. Germline lookup yields CDR1 SNHLY and CDR2 FYNNEI. The CDR3 runs to 16 residues. The CDR3 spells CASREAGDRVAETQYF. In nucleotides, the CDR3 is TGTGCCAGCAGGGAAGCTGGGGACAGGGTTGCAGAGACCCAGTACTTC.

Here the CDR3 reads CASSDRGLHATNEKLFF. Written as DNA, the CDR3 is TGTGCCAGTTCGGACAGGGGGCTTCATGCAACTAATGAAAAACTGTTTTTT. This chain connects TRBV19 to TRBJ1-4, with 11 bases fitting TRBD1. In germline, CDR1 is LNHDA, CDR2 SQIVND (reference sequence). The V segment lost 8 bases and the J segment 0 bases; nucleotides outside the gene matches: 8. The CDR3 totals 17 residues.

The chain carries TRBV28 and TRBJ2-7; the match to TRBD1 covers 7 bases. Trimming removed 4 bases from V and 5 bases from J; junction bases left unmatched: 11. Germline CDR1 is MDHEN and CDR2 is SYDVKM. This CDR3 region has 15 residues. CDR3 in amino acids: CASSSRGRGMDEQYF. As DNA, the CDR3 is TGTGCCAGCAGTTCACGGGGCAGGGGGATGGACGAGCAGTACTTC.

This sequence joins TRBV7-2 and TRBJ2-7, with TRBD2 matching over 7 bases. CDR1 is SGHTA and CDR2 is FQGNSA in the germline V gene. The CDR3 length is 16 residues. The ends lost 3 bases at V and 4 bases at J; junction bases unmatched: 12. The CDR3 spells CASSLGAERGLYEQYF. DNA of the CDR3: TGTGCCAGCAGCTTGGGAGCAGAGCGGGGTCTATACGAGCAGTACTTC.

The chain recombines TRBV6-5 with TRBJ2-1; D perhaps matches TRBD2 (6 bases). This CDR3 region has 14 residues. Germline V gives CDR1 MNHEY, CDR2 SVGAGI. The germline V and J ends were trimmed by 4 bases and 9 bases, with 16 bases remaining between them. The CDR3 loop reads CASSSLAPEGEQFF. CDR3 nucleotides: TGTGCCAGCAGTTCACTAGCCCCGGAGGGTGAGCAGTTCTTC.

This clone appeared a single time. The chain links TRBV18 to TRBJ2-5, with 7 positions matching TRBD1. Germline trimming cut 2 bases from V and 2 bases from J; bases unmatched to any gene: 2. Germline loops: CDR1 KGHSH, CDR2 LQKENI. The length of the CDR3 is 14 residues. This CDR3 is CASSPSRGQETQYF. The CDR3 DNA sequence: TGTGCCAGCTCACCATCCAGGGGGCAAGAGACCCAGTACTTC.

The CDR3 protein is CASSRGQLNTEAFF. The CDR3 nucleotides read TGTGCCAGCTCACGCGGACAGTTGAACACTGAAGCTTTCTTT. The chain links TRBV18 to TRBJ1-1, with D possibly matching TRBD1 (6 bases). V lost 4 bases and J 0 bases, leaving 9 bases between the germline ends. From germline, CDR1 is KGHSH and CDR2 LQKENI. The CDR3 is 14 residues long. Complete variable domain (other parts from reference TRBV18 and TRBJ1-1): NAGVMQNPRHLVRRRGQEARLRCSPMKGHSHVYWYRQLPEEGLKFMVYLQKENIIDESGMPKERFSAEFPKEGPSILRIQQVVRGDSAAYFCASSRGQLNTEAFFGQGTRLTVV.

The chain is built from TRBV19 and TRBJ1-1; TRBD1 matches at 9 bases. The CDR3 sequence is 20 residues long. Looked up from germline, CDR1 is LNHDA and CDR2 is SQIVND (reference sequence). The trim removed 3 bases at V and 1 base at J, leaving 18 bases unmatched. In DNA, the CDR3 is TGTGCCAGTAGTATTTTAGGGACAGGGTTACGCGCCCTTGGGAACACTGAAGCTTTCTTT. This sequence encodes CASSILGTGLRALGNTEAFF. Using reference TRBV19 and TRBJ1-1 for the parts outside the CDR3, the full variable domain is DGGITQSPKYLFRKEGQNVTLSCEQNLNHDAMYWYRQDPGQGLRLIYYSQIVNDFQKGDIAEGYSVSREKKESFPLTVTSAQKNPTAFYLCASSILGTGLRALGNTEAFFGQGTRLTVV.

V and J are TRBV7-2 and TRBJ2-1; D is unclear. Germline V gene data show CDR1 as SGHTA and CDR2 as FQGNSA. CDR3 length equals 14 residues. The CDR3 reads CASTRVPSYNEQFF. Here the CDR3 DNA reads TGTGCGTCAACCCGGGTCCCCTCCTACAATGAGCAGTTCTTC.

The chain has TRBV5-1 and TRBJ1-5; D gene uncertain. Trimming took 7 bases from V and 2 from J, leaving 16 bases between them. The length of the CDR3 is 15 residues. Germline values: CDR1 SGHRS, CDR2 YFSETQ. The CDR3 is CASSPTGRGNQPQHF. The CDR3 DNA follows: TGCGCCAGCTCCCCCACTGGGAGAGGCAATCAGCCCCAGCATTTT. Filled out from reference TRBV5-1 and TRBJ1-5, the complete variable domain reads KAGVTQTPRYLIKTRGQQVTLSCSPISGHRSVSWYQQTPGQGLQFLFEYFSETQRNKGNFPGRFSGRQFSNSRSEMNVSTLELGDSALYLCASSPTGRGNQPQHFGDGTRLSIL.